This passage covers 31 T cell receptor beta chains from one sample sequenced in a study of memory CD4+ T cells and cytomegalovirus serostatus. Only in-frame clones appear in the TCRdb table, and some are missing; sequencing was by immunoSEQ multiplex PCR. The repertoire holds tens of thousands of clones, with more than 70% as singletons. Single viable CD3+CD4+CD8-CD45RO+ cells were sorted as the memory CD4+ T cells. Sequenced sample: memory CD4+ T cells from blood. These TCRs come from an adult in good health and CMV-seronegative. Some clones in this sample may be carry-over from other donors' samples.

The J gene is TRBJ1-2, the V gene TRBV28, with 9 bases fitting TRBD1. There are 12 residues in the CDR3. After removal of 6 bases from V and 10 bases from J, the junction contained 6 bases not matched to a gene. Germline CDR1 and CDR2: MDHEN and SYDVKM. The CDR3 coding sequence is TGTGCCAGCAGCTCCGGGACAGGGATCTACACCTTC. This sequence encodes CASSSGTGIYTF.

The chain is built from TRBV6-5 and TRBJ2-1; D is tentatively TRBD1 or TRBD2 (5 bases each). CDR1 is MNHEY, CDR2 SVGAGI, per germline. Trimming took 1 base from V and 13 from J, leaving 20 bases between them. The CDR3 has 15 amino acids. This chain's CDR3 is CASSYWGSRPTQQFF. CDR3 bases: TGTGCCAGCAGTTACTGGGGGAGTCGGCCGACACAACAGTTCTTC.

The chain joins TRBV5-1 to TRBJ2-2; 9 bases are a match to TRBD1. Germline V gene sequence: CDR1 SGHRS, CDR2 YFSETQ. With V trimmed by 7 bases and J by 0 bases, 4 bases remained unmatched. The CDR3 is 15 residues long. The CDR3 loop reads CASHTGGPNTGELFF. The CDR3 nucleotides read TGCGCCAGCCATACAGGGGGCCCGAACACCGGGGAGCTGTTTTTT. Full variable domain (missing parts from reference TRBV5-1 and TRBJ2-2): KAGVTQTPRYLIKTRGQQVTLSCSPISGHRSVSWYQQTPGQGLQFLFEYFSETQRNKGNFPGRFSGRQFSNSRSEMNVSTLELGDSALYLCASHTGGPNTGELFFGEGSRLTVL.

The rearrangement joins TRBV19 to TRBJ2-7; 8 bases map to TRBD1. This CDR3 comprises 12 residues. Per germline, CDR1 LNHDA and CDR2 SQIVND (reference sequence). The DNA of the CDR3 is TGTGCCAGTAGTTCTCCTCGGACAGGGTGGGGAGTC. Protein sequence: CASSSPRTGWGV.

The chain has TRBV4-2 and TRBJ2-5; TRBD1 matches at 7 bases. Germline V lookup: CDR1 LGHNA, CDR2 YNFKEQ. The length of the CDR3 is 16 residues. J lost 3 bases, V lost 1 base, and 8 bases had no gene match. The DNA of the CDR3 is TGTGCCAGCAGCCAAGGAGGGGACAGAAAAGAAGAGACCCAGTACTTC. Protein: CASSQGGDRKEETQYF.

The rearrangement joins TRBV2 to TRBJ2-3; the D gene is possibly TRBD2 (5 bases). The germline gives CDR1 SNHLY, CDR2 FYNNEI. This CDR3 has 15 residues. The germline V and J ends were trimmed by 11 bases and 2 bases, with 20 bases remaining between them. CDR3 coding DNA: TGTGCCGGGCGCAGAAGAGCGGCCACCACAGATACGCAGTATTTT. Translating it yields CAGRRRAATTDTQYF.

CDR3 DNA sequence: TGTGCCAGCAGCCCCGACAGGGGGCTGGAGACCCAGTACTTC. It specifies CASSPDRGLETQYF. The chain couples TRBV11-2 to TRBJ2-5; 10 bases are shared with TRBD1. The CDR3 runs to 14 residues. V gave up 5 bases and J gave up 5 bases; unmatched junction bases: 5. Germline values: CDR1 SGHAT, CDR2 FQNNGV.

This rearrangement joins TRBV5-4 to TRBJ2-3; the match to TRBD2 covers 13 bases. V was clipped by 4 bases and J by 2 bases; unmatched bases: 4. This CDR3 has 16 residues. Germline V gives CDR1 SGHNT, CDR2 YYREEE (reference sequence). This chain's CDR3 is CASSQGLAGITDTQYF. Here the CDR3 DNA reads TGTGCCAGCAGCCAGGGACTAGCGGGGATCACAGATACGCAGTATTTT.

This clone was detected a few times. This chain connects TRBV2 to TRBJ2-7; no clear D. The CDR3 extends over 14 amino acids. The germline V gene encodes CDR1 SNHLY and CDR2 FYNNEI. Trimming shortened V by 6 bases and J by 1 base, and 13 bases separated the two germline ends. The CDR3 protein is CASSPGGGSYEQYF. CDR3 DNA: TGTGCCAGCAGCCCCGGCGGCGGATCCTACGAGCAGTACTTC. Filled out from reference TRBV2 and TRBJ2-7, the complete variable domain reads EPEVTQTPSHQVTQMGQEVILRCVPISNHLYFYWYRQILGQKVEFLVSFYNNEISEKSEIFDDQFSVERPDGSNFTLKIRSTKLEDSAMYFCASSPGGGSYEQYFGPGTRLTVT.

The CDR3 DNA reads TGTGCCAGCAAGTGGGACGCCAGAAACACTGAAGCTTTCTTT. This encodes CASKWDARNTEAFF. The chain couples TRBV27 to TRBJ1-1; D is perhaps TRBD1 (5 bases). Trimming took 7 bases from V and 2 from J, leaving 14 bases between them. The CDR3 sequence is 14 residues long. Germline V gene lookup returns CDR1 MNHEY and CDR2 SMNVEV (reference sequence).

V and J are TRBV1 and TRBJ2-1; TRBD2, the table's D call, lacks a check against the DNA. TRBV1 is a pseudogene. The CDR3 is 16 amino acids. Here the CDR3 reads CTSSPQTSGRNNEQFF. The DNA of the CDR3 is TGCACCAGCAGCCCCCAGACTAGCGGGAGGAACAATGAGCAGTTCTTC.

The CDR3: CASSLQGRKTEAFF. DNA for the CDR3: TGTGCCAGCAGCCTACAGGGGAGGAAAACTGAAGCTTTCTTT. V and J are TRBV11-2 and TRBJ1-1; 7 positions match TRBD1. The V gene's germline CDR1 is SGHAT and CDR2 FQNNGV. There are 14 residues in the CDR3. The junction had 8 bases not matched to a gene; V was cut back by 5 bases and J by 5 bases.

This chain connects TRBV5-4 to TRBJ2-6, with D possibly TRBD1 on 6 matching bases. Germline lookup yields CDR1 SGHNT and CDR2 YYREEE (reference sequence). This CDR3 is built from 14 residues. The V gene lost 4 bases and the J gene lost 5 bases, with 10 bases spanning the gap. Here the CDR3 DNA reads TGTGCCAGCAGCGCCGGACAGAGGGCCAACGTCCTGACTTTC. Amino acids: CASSAGQRANVLTF.

The chain links TRBV28 to TRBJ1-2; TRBD1 is a possible D gene (5 bases). V was trimmed by 10 bases and J by 0 bases, leaving 15 bases between them. The CDR3 runs to 14 residues. From germline, CDR1 is MDHEN and CDR2 SYDVKM. The CDR3 nucleotides read TGTGCCACCGCGCTCGGGACCCCTAACTATGGCTACACCTTC. It specifies CATALGTPNYGYTF.

This sequence joins TRBV19 and TRBJ2-7, with unresolved D. Trimming removed 4 bases at V and 0 bases at J, with 16 bases between. The CDR3 extends over 16 amino acids. The germline V gene has CDR1 LNHDA and CDR2 SQIVND (reference sequence). CDR3 DNA sequence: TGTGCCAGTAGTAGTGGCAGTTCTTCTTACTCCTACGAGCAGTACTTC. The encoded protein is CASSSGSSSYSYEQYF.

The genes are TRBV7-2 and TRBJ2-7, with TRBD2 as a possible D gene (5 bases). V was trimmed by 0 bases and J by 2 bases, leaving 11 bases between them. The germline V gene has CDR1 SGHTA and CDR2 FQGNSA. CDR3 size: 15 residues. The DNA for the CDR3 is TGTGCCAGCAGCTTAGCAGGCGGGTTTACCTACGAGCAGTACTTC. Its protein is CASSLAGGFTYEQYF.

The chain combines TRBV27 with TRBJ2-7; D remains unclear. In germline, CDR1 is MNHEY, CDR2 SMNVEV (reference sequence). The CDR3 has 15 amino acids. Trimming cost V 3 bases and J 5 bases, with 17 bases left between them. The CDR3 DNA is TGTGCCAGCAGTTTTAGCCCGACACTAATGGACGAGCAGTACTTC. Translating gives CASSFSPTLMDEQYF.

The chain joins TRBV7-2 to TRBJ1-1, with D unclear. V gave up 2 bases and J gave up 1 base, with 8 bases separating them. The CDR3 sequence is 14 residues long. Germline CDR1 and CDR2: SGHTA and FQGNSA. CDR3 loop: CASSLQRSNTEAFF. In nucleotides, the CDR3 is TGTGCCAGCAGCTTACAGCGATCGAACACTGAAGCTTTCTTT. The full variable domain, its missing parts supplied by reference TRBV7-2 and TRBJ1-1, is GAGVSQSPSNKVTEKGKDVELRCDPISGHTALYWYRQSLGQGLEFLIYFQGNSAPDKSGLPSDRFSAERTGGSVSTLTIQRTQQEDSAVYLCASSLQRSNTEAFFGQGTRLTVV.

The chain employs TRBV10-1 and TRBJ2-7; the D gene is possibly TRBD1 (7 bases). This CDR3 spans 17 amino acids. V lost 7 bases to trimming and J lost 0 bases, with 22 bases between them. Germline V gives CDR1 WNHNN, CDR2 SYGVQD (reference sequence). The CDR3, as DNA: TGCGCCAGCAACCAAATCAGGGGGGAAAGTTGCTCCTACGAGCAGTACTTC. Translation: CASNQIRGESCSYEQYF.

The chain links TRBV5-1 to TRBJ1-4; no firm D call. Per the germline V gene, CDR1 is SGHRS and CDR2 is YFSETQ. Trimming took 0 bases from V and 7 from J, leaving 10 bases between them. CDR3 size: 14 residues. The CDR3 nucleotides read TGCGCCAGCAGCTTGGACCAGTGGGGTGAAAAACTGTTTTTT. Protein sequence: CASSLDQWGEKLFF. The whole variable domain, filled in from reference TRBV5-1 and TRBJ1-4, reads KAGVTQTPRYLIKTRGQQVTLSCSPISGHRSVSWYQQTPGQGLQFLFEYFSETQRNKGNFPGRFSGRQFSNSRSEMNVSTLELGDSALYLCASSLDQWGEKLFFGSGTQLSVL.

The J gene is TRBJ1-2, the V gene TRBV30, with TRBD1 identical over 8 bases. CDR3 length: 15 amino acids. Trimming cost V 5 bases and J 6 bases; bases outside gene matches: 14. Per germline, CDR1 GTSNPN and CDR2 SVGIG (reference sequence). CDR3 nucleotides: TGTGCCTGGCGGGGCCCCGACAGGGGAAAGGATGGCTACACCTTC. Amino acid sequence: CAWRGPDRGKDGYTF.

The chain employs TRBV18 and TRBJ2-7; perhaps TRBD2 as D (5 bases). The germline CDR1 and CDR2 sequences are KGHSH and LQKENI. The CDR3 loop spans 15 amino acids. V lost 4 bases to trimming and J lost 0 bases, with 13 bases between them. The CDR3 nucleotides are TGTGCCAGCTCACTCCGGCGGGCCCACTCCTACGAGCAGTACTTC. Translating it yields CASSLRRAHSYEQYF.

The rearrangement uses TRBV7-2 and TRBJ2-7; 11 bases match TRBD2. Germline V lookup: CDR1 SGHTA, CDR2 FQGNSA. The CDR3 covers 15 residues. V shed 5 bases and J 0 bases; nucleotides not matched to a gene: 3. CDR3 amino acids: CASSVLAGASYEQYF. The DNA of the CDR3 is TGTGCCAGCAGCGTACTAGCGGGGGCCTCCTACGAGCAGTACTTC.

The gene calls are TRBV18 and TRBJ2-1; D is uncertain. Trimming pared 5 bases from V and 6 bases from J, leaving 17 bases between. The germline V gene has CDR1 KGHSH and CDR2 LQKENI. The CDR3 is 15 amino acids. The chain's CDR3 is CASSDLKVPLNEQFF. CDR3 DNA: TGTGCCAGCTCAGACTTGAAGGTCCCCCTCAATGAGCAGTTCTTC. Supplemented by reference TRBV18 and TRBJ2-1, the full variable domain reads NAGVMQNPRHLVRRRGQEARLRCSPMKGHSHVYWYRQLPEEGLKFMVYLQKENIIDESGMPKERFSAEFPKEGPSILRIQQVVRGDSAAYFCASSDLKVPLNEQFFGPGTRLTVL.

The CDR3 loop reads CASSLGIAQYNEKLFF. DNA for the CDR3: TGCGCCAGCAGCTTAGGAATCGCCCAGTATAATGAAAAACTGTTTTTT. The chain employs TRBV5-1 and TRBJ1-4; no reliable D call. The CDR3 covers 16 residues. Germline V lookup: CDR1 SGHRS, CDR2 YFSETQ. Trimming took off 2 bases at V and 4 bases at J, with 15 bases between the two ends. Using reference TRBV5-1 and TRBJ1-4 for the parts outside the CDR3, the full variable domain is KAGVTQTPRYLIKTRGQQVTLSCSPISGHRSVSWYQQTPGQGLQFLFEYFSETQRNKGNFPGRFSGRQFSNSRSEMNVSTLELGDSALYLCASSLGIAQYNEKLFFGSGTQLSVL.

This clone is a singleton in its sample. The rearrangement uses TRBV5-6 and TRBJ2-7, with 9 bases aligning to TRBD1. Germline V lookup: CDR1 SGHDT, CDR2 YYEEEE. The CDR3 covers 15 residues. Trimming removed 2 bases from V and 5 bases from J; junction bases left unmatched: 8. The CDR3 DNA reads TGTGCCAGCAGCTTACCCGGGACAGGGTTCGACGAGCAGTACTTC. Translation: CASSLPGTGFDEQYF.

V is TRBV2 and J is TRBJ1-5; TRBD1 aligns across 8 bases. In germline, CDR1 is SNHLY, CDR2 FYNNEI. The CDR3 is 14 amino acids. Trimming removed 6 bases from V and 3 bases from J; junction bases left unmatched: 4. The CDR3 sequence: CASRGQVPNQPQHF. The CDR3 nucleotides are TGTGCCAGCAGGGGACAGGTCCCCAATCAGCCCCAGCATTTT.

The chain couples TRBV27 to TRBJ2-2, with 8 bases matching TRBD1. The V gene's germline CDR1 is MNHEY and CDR2 SMNVEV (reference sequence). Losses at the gene ends were 6 bases for V and 2 bases for J; bases not matched to a gene: 5. The CDR3 spans 15 residues. CDR3 protein: CASRAGQVNTGELFF. The CDR3 nucleotides are TGTGCCAGCAGGGCGGGACAGGTCAACACCGGGGAGCTGTTTTTT.

The CDR3 sequence is CASSPRATSGNTIYF. The CDR3 bases are TGTGCCAGCAGTCCCCGTGCGACAAGCGGCAACACCATATATTTT. This chain connects TRBV28 to TRBJ1-3; D ambiguous. V was cut by 5 bases and J by 7 bases, with 18 bases left in between. The CDR3 contains 15 residues. CDR1 and CDR2 from the germline V gene are MDHEN and SYDVKM.

This clone appeared a single time. This chain connects TRBV10-3 to TRBJ1-6; perhaps TRBD1 as D (5 bases). Germline assignment: CDR1 ENHRY and CDR2 SYGVKD. The CDR3 totals 15 residues. The ends were cut back, 2 bases at V and 9 bases at J, with 14 bases in the middle. CDR3 sequence: CAISENQGMVSPLHF. The CDR3 DNA follows: TGTGCCATCAGTGAGAACCAGGGAATGGTTTCACCCCTCCACTTT.

The CDR3: CASSVGSTGETQYF. Written as DNA, the CDR3 is TGTGCCAGCAGCGTAGGGTCGACCGGGGAGACCCAGTACTTC. This rearrangement joins TRBV9 to TRBJ2-5; D gene uncertain. Germline V gene lookup returns CDR1 SGDLS and CDR2 YYNGEE. V was trimmed by 0 bases and J by 5 bases, leaving 11 bases between them. The CDR3 has 14 amino acids.